The 27 T cell receptor beta chains listed next were all sequenced from one sample in a study of blood T cell repertoires in COVID-19. TCRdb's copy holds only in-frame clones and misses some; the assay was immunoSEQ multiplex PCR. Of roughly 200,000 clones listed, roughly 89% are singletons. The sample was PBMCs or T cells enriched from blood (not recorded which). The source is a woman in her forties with acute COVID-19.

The chain carries TRBV7-8 and TRBJ2-5; 14 bases agree with TRBD2. The CDR3 is 17 amino acids. Per the germline V gene, CDR1 is SGHVS and CDR2 is FQNEAQ. The V and J ends lost 5 bases and 2 bases, in that order; junction bases with no gene match: 7. The CDR3 loop reads CASSLGTSGGRQETQYF. Written as DNA, the CDR3 is TGTGCCAGCAGCCTCGGGACTAGCGGGGGCCGTCAAGAGACCCAGTACTTC.

This clone came up many times. The rearrangement uses TRBV19 and TRBJ1-1, with a tentative D call TRBD1 (6 bases). The CDR3 is 13 residues long. Trimming took 5 bases from V and 6 from J, leaving 13 bases between them. Germline CDR1 LNHDA, CDR2 SQIVND (reference sequence). This CDR3 is CASSQGYNSEAFF. CDR3 in DNA: TGTGCCAGTAGTCAGGGGTACAATTCTGAAGCTTTCTTT.

Details on this clone: Other nucleotide sequences in the sample specify the same CDR3. The chain couples TRBV11-3 to TRBJ2-2; no definite D call. The CDR3 extends over 14 amino acids. CDR1 is SGHNT and CDR2 is YENEEA in the germline V gene. V was pared by 3 bases and J by 2 bases, with 7 bases between. The CDR3: CASSFSSNTGELFF. The CDR3 DNA reads as TGTGCCAGCAGCTTCTCGTCCAACACCGGGGAGCTGTTTTTT.

This chain links TRBV19 with TRBJ2-6, with a tentative D call TRBD2 (6 bases). The CDR3 length is 16 residues. Germline-derived CDR1 and CDR2 are LNHDA and SQIVND (reference sequence). Trimming took 5 bases from V and 0 from J, leaving 11 bases between them. CDR3: CASSPTGDSGANVLTF. The CDR3 DNA follows: TGTGCCAGTAGTCCCACGGGAGACTCTGGGGCCAACGTCCTGACTTTC.

The sample holds a few counts of this clone. Other DNA sequences in this sample translate to the same CDR3. The chain recombines TRBV9 with TRBJ1-2; TRBD1 matches 8 bases. The CDR3 covers 13 residues. Germline V gene sequence: CDR1 SGDLS, CDR2 YYNGEE. V lost 3 bases to trimming and J lost 3 bases; unmatched junction nucleotides: 1. This chain's CDR3 is CASSAQGDYGYTF. In DNA form, the CDR3 reads TGTGCCAGCAGCGCACAGGGGGACTATGGCTACACCTTC.

The chain joins TRBV10-3 to TRBJ1-2, with D possibly being TRBD1 (6 bases). The CDR3 has 11 amino acids. Germline CDR1 and CDR2: ENHRY and SYGVKD. With 8 bases removed from V and 13 bases from J, the gap between germline ends came to 17 bases. Here the CDR3 reads CAIRGGASSTF. CDR3 bases: TGTGCCATCCGGGGGGGCGCATCGAGCACCTTC.

This clone was counted once. V and J are TRBV9 and TRBJ2-7; D may be TRBD1 (7 bases). The CDR3 loop spans 14 amino acids. The V end was cut by 3 bases, the J end by 4 bases, with 14 bases between. CDR1 is SGDLS and CDR2 is YYNGEE in the germline V gene. CDR3 in DNA: TGTGCCAGCAGCGCCACCGCAGGGGGGTACGAGCAGTACTTC. Translated, it gives CASSATAGGYEQYF. Full variable domain (rest looked up from reference TRBV9 and TRBJ2-7): DSGVTQTPKHLITATGQRVTLRCSPRSGDLSVYWYQQSLDQGLQFLIQYYNGEERAKGNILERFSAQQFPDLHSELNLSSLELGDSALYFCASSATAGGYEQYFGPGTRLTVT.

The J gene is TRBJ1-1, the V gene TRBV6-5; 7 bases align to TRBD1. The CDR3 spans 12 residues. The V gene end was trimmed by 10 bases and the J gene end by 5 bases; junction bases not matched to a gene: 7. Germline V CDR1 and CDR2: MNHEY, SVGAGI. CDR3 in DNA: TGTGCCACGCGACAGGGTTTAACTGAAGCTTTCTTT. This codes for CATRQGLTEAFF.

The V and J genes are TRBV27 and TRBJ1-1; D may be TRBD1 (6 bases). The CDR3 extends over 14 amino acids. V was clipped by 1 base and J by 6 bases, with 12 bases between them. The germline gives CDR1 MNHEY, CDR2 SMNVEV (reference sequence). Written as DNA, the CDR3 is TGTGCCAGCAGTTTATTACTAGGGGGTTCTGAAGCTTTCTTT. It codes for CASSLLLGGSEAFF.

The rearrangement joins TRBV6-4 to TRBJ2-1; 8 bases are a match to TRBD2. Germline V lookup: CDR1 MRHNA, CDR2 SNTAGT. The V and J ends lost 0 bases and 8 bases, in that order; junction bases with no gene match: 9. This CDR3 contains 16 residues. The CDR3 spells CASSDSVAGGADEQFF. Here the CDR3 DNA reads TGTGCCAGCAGTGACTCGGTAGCCGGGGGGGCCGATGAGCAGTTCTTC.

This chain connects TRBV6-2 or TRBV6-3 to TRBJ1-5; 9 bases line up with TRBD1. CDR1 and CDR2 (germline): MNHEY, SVGEGT. The CDR3 has 17 residues. V trimming: 5 bases; J trimming: 0 bases; junction bases outside the gene matches: 8. CDR3 in DNA: TGTGCCAGCAGTCTACGACCGACAGGGGGTAGCAATCAGCCCCAGCATTTT. Encoded protein: CASSLRPTGGSNQPQHF.

The genes are TRBV10-3 and TRBJ2-5; weak D call: TRBD2 (6 bases). The ends were cut back, 2 bases at V and 6 bases at J, with 13 bases in the middle. Germline loops: CDR1 ENHRY, CDR2 SYGVKD. The CDR3 is made up of 14 amino acids. Written as DNA, the CDR3 is TGTGCCATCAGTGAGGGGGAGGAGGGACAGACCCAGTACTTC. It is translated as CAISEGEEGQTQYF.

The V gene is TRBV11-2, the J gene TRBJ2-2; 9 nucleotides agree with TRBD1. The germline V gene encodes CDR1 SGHAT and CDR2 FQNNGV. The CDR3 runs to 14 residues. V shed 5 bases and J 9 bases; nucleotides not matched to a gene: 7. The DNA of the CDR3 is TGTGCCAGCAGCCAGGACAGGGGTTCCCGGGAGCTGTTTTTT. Translation gives CASSQDRGSRELFF.

On this clone: This sample includes further DNA sequences coding for the same CDR3. In DNA form, the CDR3 reads TGTGCCAGCTCACCTGGACAGGCTCGGGGCTACACCTTC. Translating gives CASSPGQARGYTF. The rearrangement joins TRBV18 to TRBJ1-2; 7 positions agree with TRBD1. The germline V gene has CDR1 KGHSH and CDR2 LQKENI. The CDR3 covers 13 residues. V trimming: 3 bases; J trimming: 8 bases; junction bases outside the gene matches: 6.

The sample holds a few counts of this clone. V gene TRBV25-1 combines with J gene TRBJ2-2; the match to TRBD1 covers 7 bases. The V and J ends lost 8 bases and 4 bases, in that order; junction bases with no gene match: 10. The V gene's germline CDR1 is MGHDK and CDR2 SYGVNS. This CDR3 is 15 amino acids long. The CDR3 is CASLSGTEITGELFF. The CDR3 DNA sequence: TGTGCCAGCCTCTCCGGGACAGAGATCACCGGGGAGCTGTTTTTT. The full variable domain, its missing parts supplied by reference TRBV25-1 and TRBJ2-2, is EADIYQTPRYLVIGTGKKITLECSQTMGHDKMYWYQQDPGMELHLIHYSYGVNSTEKGDLSSESTVSRIRTEHFPLTLESARPSHTSQYLCASLSGTEITGELFFGEGSRLTVL.

The chain carries TRBV12-3 or TRBV12-4 and TRBJ2-3; a possible D gene is TRBD2 (6 bases). Deletions cut 8 bases from V and 5 bases from J, with 14 bases between. This CDR3 has 13 amino acids. CDR3 DNA: TGTGCCAGCCGCCGCGGGGCCGTAGATACGCAGTATTTT. Protein: CASRRGAVDTQYF.

The genes are TRBV2 and TRBJ2-1; weak D call: TRBD2 (6 bases). V was shortened by 10 bases and J by 8 bases, with 18 bases between the two germline ends. Germline loops: CDR1 SNHLY, CDR2 FYNNEI. The CDR3 runs to 13 residues. The DNA of the CDR3 is TGTGCCACTTCGAACCTGCGGGGAGATGAGCAGTTCTTC. Translated: CATSNLRGDEQFF. Full variable domain (rest looked up from reference TRBV2 and TRBJ2-1): EPEVTQTPSHQVTQMGQEVILRCVPISNHLYFYWYRQILGQKVEFLVSFYNNEISEKSEIFDDQFSVERPDGSNFTLKIRSTKLEDSAMYFCATSNLRGDEQFFGPGTRLTVL.

This clone was seen more than once but under ten times. This chain joins TRBV4-1 and TRBJ1-2; 7 bases are shared with TRBD1. The CDR3 totals 16 residues. The germline V gene encodes CDR1 MGHRA and CDR2 YSYEKL. The V segment lost 4 bases and the J segment 8 bases; nucleotides outside the gene matches: 16. The CDR3 here is CASSLNHPNRGWGYTF. CDR3 coding DNA: TGCGCCAGCAGCCTTAATCACCCAAACAGGGGCTGGGGCTACACCTTC.

V is TRBV19 and J is TRBJ1-2, with D unclear. The CDR3 runs to 14 residues. Germline V gene data show CDR1 as LNHDA and CDR2 as SQIVND (reference sequence). V was shortened by 1 base and J by 4 bases, with 10 bases between the two germline ends. The CDR3 DNA reads as TGTGCCAGTAGTATAGGGACGGGGTCCTATGGCTACACCTTC. Translating gives CASSIGTGSYGYTF.

The rearrangement uses TRBV5-1 and TRBJ1-4; TRBD1 aligns across 7 bases. The V and J ends lost 3 bases and 5 bases, in that order; junction bases with no gene match: 7. The germline CDR1 and CDR2 sequences are SGHRS and YFSETQ. This CDR3 is 15 amino acids long. The DNA for the CDR3 is TGCGCCAGCAGCTCGGGACAGTGGGGGAATGAAAAACTGTTTTTT. Translated: CASSSGQWGNEKLFF.

The V and J genes are TRBV9 and TRBJ1-6; D call uncertain. Trimming removed 2 bases from V and 5 bases from J, with 8 bases in between. The germline CDR1 and CDR2 sequences are SGDLS and YYNGEE. CDR3 size: 14 residues. The CDR3, as DNA: TGTGCCAGCAGCGTCGGGGTGAATAATTCACCCCTCCACTTT. Translation gives CASSVGVNNSPLHF.

This clone was counted a single time. The chain combines TRBV7-8 with TRBJ1-1; D unclear. V was clipped by 7 bases and J by 4 bases, with 19 bases between them. Per germline, CDR1 SGHVS and CDR2 FQNEAQ. CDR3 length equals 15 residues. The CDR3 DNA reads as TGTGCCAGCACCCGATCGGCGGGTATGGGCACTGAAGCTTTCTTT. It specifies CASTRSAGMGTEAFF.

The J gene is TRBJ2-3, the V gene TRBV5-1; tentative D call: TRBD1 (7 bases). Deletions cut 4 bases from V and 0 bases from J, with 15 bases between. CDR1 is SGHRS, CDR2 YFSETQ, per germline. The CDR3 consists of 16 residues. CDR3 nucleotides: TGCGCCAGCAGCAGGAGGGACAGCACTAGCACAGATACGCAGTATTTT. It specifies CASSRRDSTSTDTQYF.

This sequence joins TRBV7-9 and TRBJ1-6, with TRBD1 identical over 9 bases. Trimming removed 5 bases from V and 7 bases from J; junction bases left unmatched: 6. The CDR3 covers 15 residues. CDR1 SEHNR and CDR2 FQNEAQ come from the germline V gene (reference sequence). CDR3 nucleotide sequence: TGTGCCAGCAGCCGAGAGACAGGGGGAAATTCACCCCTCCACTTT. Translating it yields CASSRETGGNSPLHF.

As to this clone: This same CDR3 is encoded by further DNA sequences in the sample. This chain joins TRBV5-1 and TRBJ2-7; TRBD1 matches at 8 bases. Germline CDR1 is SGHRS and CDR2 is YFSETQ. This CDR3 contains 14 residues. J was trimmed by 4 bases and V by 2 bases; bases with no gene match: 5. CDR3 amino acids: CASSFSGGSYEQYF. CDR3 DNA: TGCGCCAGCAGCTTTTCAGGGGGCTCGTACGAGCAGTACTTC. The whole variable domain, filled in from reference TRBV5-1 and TRBJ2-7, reads KAGVTQTPRYLIKTRGQQVTLSCSPISGHRSVSWYQQTPGQGLQFLFEYFSETQRNKGNFPGRFSGRQFSNSRSEMNVSTLELGDSALYLCASSFSGGSYEQYFGPGTRLTVT.

This clone has just one count. The CDR3 nucleotides read TGTGCCAGCCGATCCGGGACAAAGAACACTGAAGCTTTCTTT. Protein product: CASRSGTKNTEAFF. The chain is built from TRBV6-6 and TRBJ1-1; possibly TRBD1 for D (6 bases). This CDR3 has 14 amino acids. Trimming took 8 bases from V and 1 from J, leaving 14 bases between them. Germline V lookup: CDR1 MNHNY, CDR2 SVGAGI (reference sequence).

V and J are TRBV15 and TRBJ2-3, with 12 bases fitting TRBD2. The CDR3 is 16 amino acids. Trimming cost V 3 bases and J 2 bases; bases outside gene matches: 3. CDR1 and CDR2 (germline): LNHNV, YYDKDF (reference sequence). The CDR3 DNA follows: TGTGCCACCAGCAGGACTAGCGGGGGTCTCACAGATACGCAGTATTTT. Its protein is CATSRTSGGLTDTQYF.